The clone carrying this T cell receptor beta chain was seen just once. The data were obtained in a study of blood T cell repertoires in COVID-19. Looking at the study overall: The origin of the acute and convalescent COVID-19 samples was the United States, Italy and Spain. From T cells, B-cell-depleted T cells, or PBMCs came the material, which was cDNA or gDNA.

Methods used by the authors: The assay estimated nucleated cells by amplifying reference gene primers. Sequencing used immunoSEQ multiplex PCR; TCRdb keeps in-frame clones, though not all of them. The D gene and trimming were derived from the DNA, and the V and J assignments and clone size from that table. Of under 300,000 clones detected, about 87% appear once; the ten largest clones hold under 9%. This CDR3 has 15 amino acids. Looked up from germline, CDR1 is SGHTS and CDR2 is YDEGEE. The ends lost 8 bases at V and 2 bases at J; junction bases unmatched: 10. The sequenced material came from peripheral blood. The source is a woman aged 70-85 years with active or convalescent COVID-19. The rearrangement joins TRBV5-8 to TRBJ2-1; 7 nucleotides agree with TRBD1. The CDR3 DNA reads TGTGCCAGTACCCTTTGGACAGGCACCTACAATGAGCAGTTCTTC. Residues: CASTLWTGTYNEQFF.